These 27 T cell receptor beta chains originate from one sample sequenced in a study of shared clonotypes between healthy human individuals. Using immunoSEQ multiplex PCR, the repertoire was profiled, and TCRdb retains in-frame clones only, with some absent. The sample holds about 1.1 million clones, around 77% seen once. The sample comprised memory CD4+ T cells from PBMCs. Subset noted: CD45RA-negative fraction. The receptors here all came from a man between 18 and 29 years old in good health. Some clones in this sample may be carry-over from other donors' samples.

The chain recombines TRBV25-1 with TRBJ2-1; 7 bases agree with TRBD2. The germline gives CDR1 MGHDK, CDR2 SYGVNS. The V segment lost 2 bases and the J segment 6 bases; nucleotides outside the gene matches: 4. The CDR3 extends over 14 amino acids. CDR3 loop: CASSEAGVFNEQFF. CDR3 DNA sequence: TGTGCCAGCAGTGAAGCGGGAGTTTTCAATGAGCAGTTCTTC. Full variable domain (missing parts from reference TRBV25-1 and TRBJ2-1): EADIYQTPRYLVIGTGKKITLECSQTMGHDKMYWYQQDPGMELHLIHYSYGVNSTEKGDLSSESTVSRIRTEHFPLTLESARPSHTSQYLCASSEAGVFNEQFFGPGTRLTVL.

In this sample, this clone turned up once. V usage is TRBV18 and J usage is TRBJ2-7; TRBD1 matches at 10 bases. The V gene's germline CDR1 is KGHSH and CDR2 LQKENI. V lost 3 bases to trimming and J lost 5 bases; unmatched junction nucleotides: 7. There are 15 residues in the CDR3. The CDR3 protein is CASSPVTGGADEQYF. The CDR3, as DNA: TGTGCCAGCTCACCCGTGACAGGGGGCGCGGACGAGCAGTACTTC. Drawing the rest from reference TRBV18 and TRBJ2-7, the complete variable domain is NAGVMQNPRHLVRRRGQEARLRCSPMKGHSHVYWYRQLPEEGLKFMVYLQKENIIDESGMPKERFSAEFPKEGPSILRIQQVVRGDSAAYFCASSPVTGGADEQYFGPGTRLTVT.

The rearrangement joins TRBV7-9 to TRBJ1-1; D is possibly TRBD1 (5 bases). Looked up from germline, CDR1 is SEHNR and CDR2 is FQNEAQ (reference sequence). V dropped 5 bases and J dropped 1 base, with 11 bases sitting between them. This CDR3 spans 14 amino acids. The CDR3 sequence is CASSSFGGNTEAFF. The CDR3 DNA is TGTGCCAGCAGCAGCTTTGGGGGGAACACTGAAGCTTTCTTT. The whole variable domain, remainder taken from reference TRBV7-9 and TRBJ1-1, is DTGVSQNPRHKITKRGQNVTFRCDPISEHNRLYWYRQTLGQGPEFLTYFQNEAQLEKSRLLSDRFSAERPKGSFSTLEIQRTEQGDSAMYLCASSSFGGNTEAFFGQGTRLTVV.

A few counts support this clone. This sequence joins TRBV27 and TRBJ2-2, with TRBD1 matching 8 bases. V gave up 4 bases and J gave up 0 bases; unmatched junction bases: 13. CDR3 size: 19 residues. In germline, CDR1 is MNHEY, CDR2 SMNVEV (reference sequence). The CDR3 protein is CASSYRGIALNPNTGELFF. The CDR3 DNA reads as TGTGCCAGCAGTTACAGGGGGATAGCACTAAATCCGAACACCGGGGAGCTGTTTTTT.

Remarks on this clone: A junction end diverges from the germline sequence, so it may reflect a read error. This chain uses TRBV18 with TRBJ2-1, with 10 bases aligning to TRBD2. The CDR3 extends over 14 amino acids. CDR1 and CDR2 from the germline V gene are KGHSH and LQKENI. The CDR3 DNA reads TGTGCCAGCTCACCCGAGGCGAGCGGGAGGGCGGGTCTCTTC. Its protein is CASSPEASGRAGLF. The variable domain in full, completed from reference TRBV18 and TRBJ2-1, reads NAGVMQNPRHLVRRRGQEARLRCSPMKGHSHVYWYRQLPEEGLKFMVYLQKENIIDESGMPKERFSAEFPKEGPSILRIQQVVRGDSAAYFCASSPEASGRAGLFGPGTRLTVL.

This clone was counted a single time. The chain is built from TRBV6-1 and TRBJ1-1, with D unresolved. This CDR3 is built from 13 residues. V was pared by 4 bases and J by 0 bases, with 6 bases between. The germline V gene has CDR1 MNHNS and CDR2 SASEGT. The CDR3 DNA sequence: TGTGCCAGCAGTGGGCCGCTGAACACTGAAGCTTTCTTT. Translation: CASSGPLNTEAFF.

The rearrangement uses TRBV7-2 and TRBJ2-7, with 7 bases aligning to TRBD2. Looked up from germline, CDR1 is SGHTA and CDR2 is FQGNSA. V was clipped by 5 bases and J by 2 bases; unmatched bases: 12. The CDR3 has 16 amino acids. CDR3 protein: CASSQRTAGVAYEQYF. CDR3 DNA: TGTGCCAGCAGCCAACGAACGGCGGGAGTGGCCTACGAGCAGTACTTC.

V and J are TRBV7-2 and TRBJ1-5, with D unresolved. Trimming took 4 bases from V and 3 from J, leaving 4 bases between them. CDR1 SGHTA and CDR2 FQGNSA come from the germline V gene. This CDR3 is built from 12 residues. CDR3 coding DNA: TGTGCCAGCAGCTCCTTCAATCAGCCCCAGCATTTT. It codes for CASSSFNQPQHF.

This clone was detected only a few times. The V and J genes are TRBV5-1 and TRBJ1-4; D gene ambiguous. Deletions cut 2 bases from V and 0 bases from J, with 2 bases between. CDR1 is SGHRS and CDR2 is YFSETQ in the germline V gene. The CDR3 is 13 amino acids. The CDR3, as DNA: TGCGCCAGCAGCTTTGCAACTAATGAAAAACTGTTTTTT. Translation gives CASSFATNEKLFF.

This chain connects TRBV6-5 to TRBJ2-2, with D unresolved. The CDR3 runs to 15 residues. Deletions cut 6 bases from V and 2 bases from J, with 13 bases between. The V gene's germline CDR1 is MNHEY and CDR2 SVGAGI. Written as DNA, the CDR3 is TGTGCCAGCAGGCAACAGCTCCTAAACACCGGGGAGCTGTTTTTT. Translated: CASRQQLLNTGELFF.

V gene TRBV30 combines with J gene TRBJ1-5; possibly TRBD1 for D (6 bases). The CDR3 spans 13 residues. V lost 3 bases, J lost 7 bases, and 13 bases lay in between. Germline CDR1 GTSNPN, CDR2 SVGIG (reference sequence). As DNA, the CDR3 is TGTGCCTGGAGCCAACAGGGTCCCCAGCCCCAGCATTTT. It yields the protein CAWSQQGPQPQHF.

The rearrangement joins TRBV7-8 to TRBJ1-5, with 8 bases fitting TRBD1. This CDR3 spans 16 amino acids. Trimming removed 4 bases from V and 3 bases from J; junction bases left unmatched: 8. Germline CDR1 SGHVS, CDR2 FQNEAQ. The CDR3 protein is CASSSLGQAINQPQHF. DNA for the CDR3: TGTGCCAGCAGCTCCTTGGGACAGGCCATCAATCAGCCCCAGCATTTT. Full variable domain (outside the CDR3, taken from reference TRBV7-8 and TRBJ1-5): GAGVSQSPRYKVAKRGQDVALRCDPISGHVSLFWYQQALGQGPEFLTYFQNEAQLDKSGLPSDRFFAERPEGSVSTLKIQRTQQEDSAVYLCASSSLGQAINQPQHFGDGTRLSIL.

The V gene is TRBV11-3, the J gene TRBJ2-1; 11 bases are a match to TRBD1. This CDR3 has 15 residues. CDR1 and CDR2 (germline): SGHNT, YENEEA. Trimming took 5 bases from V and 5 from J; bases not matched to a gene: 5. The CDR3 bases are TGTGCCAGCAGCCCCGGACAGGGGGCCCACAATGAGCAGTTCTTC. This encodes CASSPGQGAHNEQFF.

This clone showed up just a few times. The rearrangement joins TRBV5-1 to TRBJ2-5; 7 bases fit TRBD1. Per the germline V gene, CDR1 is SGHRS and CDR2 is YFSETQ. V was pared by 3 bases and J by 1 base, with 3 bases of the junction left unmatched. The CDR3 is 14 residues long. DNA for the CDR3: TGCGCCAGCAGCTCACAGGGGTTCCAAGAGACCCAGTACTTC. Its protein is CASSSQGFQETQYF.

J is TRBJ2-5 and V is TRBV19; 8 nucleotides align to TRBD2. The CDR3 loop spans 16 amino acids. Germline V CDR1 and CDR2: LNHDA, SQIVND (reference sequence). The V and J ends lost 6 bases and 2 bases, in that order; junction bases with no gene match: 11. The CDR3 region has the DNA TGTGCCAGTAGGCCGGGAGGGGGGCCGATACAAGAGACCCAGTACTTC. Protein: CASRPGGGPIQETQYF.

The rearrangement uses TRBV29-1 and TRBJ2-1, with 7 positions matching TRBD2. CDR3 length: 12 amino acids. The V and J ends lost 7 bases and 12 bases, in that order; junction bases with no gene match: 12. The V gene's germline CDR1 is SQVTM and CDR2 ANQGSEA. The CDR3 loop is CSARLIAGWQFF. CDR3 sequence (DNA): TGCAGCGCTCGCCTCATAGCGGGTTGGCAGTTCTTC.

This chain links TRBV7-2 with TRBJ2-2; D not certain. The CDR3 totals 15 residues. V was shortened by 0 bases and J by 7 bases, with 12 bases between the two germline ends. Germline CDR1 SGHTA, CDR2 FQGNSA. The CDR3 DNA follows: TGTGCCAGCAGCTTAGCTTCCGCTTCTGTCGGGGAGCTGTTTTTT. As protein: CASSLASASVGELFF.

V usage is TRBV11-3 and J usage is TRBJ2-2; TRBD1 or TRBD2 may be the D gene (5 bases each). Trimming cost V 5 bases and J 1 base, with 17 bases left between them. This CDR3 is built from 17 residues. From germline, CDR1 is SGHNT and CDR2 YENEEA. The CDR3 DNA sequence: TGTGCCAGCAGCCCAGGTCCGGGGACCCTGAACACCGGGGAGCTGTTTTTT. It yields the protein CASSPGPGTLNTGELFF.

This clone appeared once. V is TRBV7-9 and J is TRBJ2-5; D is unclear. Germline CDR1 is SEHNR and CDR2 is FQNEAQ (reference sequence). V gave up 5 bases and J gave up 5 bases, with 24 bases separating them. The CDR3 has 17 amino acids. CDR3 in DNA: TGTGCCAGCAGCCCGGACCTCACTGGGGTAATGTATGAGACCCAGTACTTC. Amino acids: CASSPDLTGVMYETQYF.

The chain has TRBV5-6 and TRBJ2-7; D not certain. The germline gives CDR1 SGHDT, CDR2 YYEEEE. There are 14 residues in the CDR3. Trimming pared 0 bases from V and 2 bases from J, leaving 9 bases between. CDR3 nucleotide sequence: TGTGCCAGCAGCTTGGCACACCCCGCCTACGAGCAGTACTTC. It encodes CASSLAHPAYEQYF.

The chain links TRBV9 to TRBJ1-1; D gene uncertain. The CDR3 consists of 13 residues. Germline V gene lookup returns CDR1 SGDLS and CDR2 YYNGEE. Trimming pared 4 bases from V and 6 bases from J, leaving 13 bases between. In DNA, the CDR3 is TGTGCCAGCAGCCCACGACGGGGAGCTGAAGCTTTCTTT. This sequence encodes CASSPRRGAEAFF. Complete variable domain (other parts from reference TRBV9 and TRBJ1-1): DSGVTQTPKHLITATGQRVTLRCSPRSGDLSVYWYQQSLDQGLQFLIQYYNGEERAKGNILERFSAQQFPDLHSELNLSSLELGDSALYFCASSPRRGAEAFFGQGTRLTVV.

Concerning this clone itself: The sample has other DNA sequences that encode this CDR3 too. This CDR3 is CASSPGPQETQYF. The CDR3 DNA follows: TGCGCCAGCAGTCCAGGGCCGCAAGAGACCCAGTACTTC. This chain joins TRBV5-1 and TRBJ2-5, with D perhaps matching TRBD1 (5 bases). From germline, CDR1 is SGHRS and CDR2 YFSETQ. Trimming pared 5 bases from V and 2 bases from J, leaving 10 bases between. CDR3 length: 13 residues.

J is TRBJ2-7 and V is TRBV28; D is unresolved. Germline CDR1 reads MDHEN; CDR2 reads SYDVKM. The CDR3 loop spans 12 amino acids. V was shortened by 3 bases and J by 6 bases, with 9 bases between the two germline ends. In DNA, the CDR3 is TGTGCCAGCAGTTTCGGTGTCGGCGAGCAGTACTTC. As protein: CASSFGVGEQYF. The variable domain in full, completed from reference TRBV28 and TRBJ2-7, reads DVKVTQSSRYLVKRTGEKVFLECVQDMDHENMFWYRQDPGLGLRLIYFSYDVKMKEKGDIPEGYSVSREKKERFSLILESASTNQTSMYLCASSFGVGEQYFGPGTRLTVT.

DNA for the CDR3: TGTGCCAGCAGCACCGGACAGGCTAGGGGAGCTTTCTTT. Amino acid sequence: CASSTGQARGAFF. This chain connects TRBV7-2 to TRBJ1-1, with 7 bases aligning to TRBD1. Per the germline V gene, CDR1 is SGHTA and CDR2 is FQGNSA. CDR3 length: 13 amino acids. V shed 5 bases, J shed 10 bases, and the junction held 10 bases outside the gene matches.

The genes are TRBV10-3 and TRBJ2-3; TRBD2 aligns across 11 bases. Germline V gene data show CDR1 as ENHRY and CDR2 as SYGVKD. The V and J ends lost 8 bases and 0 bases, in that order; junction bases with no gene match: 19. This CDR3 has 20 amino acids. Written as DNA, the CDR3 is TGTGCCATCGCCGGTTCCGGGACTAGCGGAGGGGAGCCTAGCACAGATACGCAGTATTTT. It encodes CAIAGSGTSGGEPSTDTQYF.

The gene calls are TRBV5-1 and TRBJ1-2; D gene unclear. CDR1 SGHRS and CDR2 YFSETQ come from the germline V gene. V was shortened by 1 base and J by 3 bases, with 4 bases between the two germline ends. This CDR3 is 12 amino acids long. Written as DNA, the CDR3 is TGCGCCAGCAGCTTGAATGACTATGGCTACACCTTC. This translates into CASSLNDYGYTF.

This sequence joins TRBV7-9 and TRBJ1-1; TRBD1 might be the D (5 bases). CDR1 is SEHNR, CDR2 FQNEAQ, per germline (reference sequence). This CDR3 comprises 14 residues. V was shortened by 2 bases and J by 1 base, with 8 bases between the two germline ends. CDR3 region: CASSLRQSNTEAFF. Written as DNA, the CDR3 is TGTGCCAGCAGCTTAAGACAGTCGAACACTGAAGCTTTCTTT.